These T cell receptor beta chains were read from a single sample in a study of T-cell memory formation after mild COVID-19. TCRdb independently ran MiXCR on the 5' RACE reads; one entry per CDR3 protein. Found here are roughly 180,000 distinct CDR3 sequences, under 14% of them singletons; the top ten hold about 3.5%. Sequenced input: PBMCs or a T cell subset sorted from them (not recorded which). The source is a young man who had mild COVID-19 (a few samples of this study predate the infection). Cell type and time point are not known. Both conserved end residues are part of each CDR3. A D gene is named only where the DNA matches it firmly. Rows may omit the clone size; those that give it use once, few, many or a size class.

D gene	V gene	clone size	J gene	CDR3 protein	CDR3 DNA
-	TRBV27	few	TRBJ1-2	CASSLSPASGQVLYGYTF	TGTGCCAGCAGTTTAAGCCCTGCCTCGGGACAAGTTCTCTATGGCTACACCTTC
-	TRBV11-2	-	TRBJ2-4	CASSRTWKIDF	TGTGCCAGCAGCCGGACCTGGAAGATTGACTTC
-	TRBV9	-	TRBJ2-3	CASSVGGADTQYF	TGTGCCAGCAGCGTAGGCGGGGCAGATACGCAGTATTTT
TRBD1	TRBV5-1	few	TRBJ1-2	CASSAAGTVPTGYTF	TGCGCCAGCAGCGCCGCCGGGACAGTTCCAACCGGCTACACCTTC
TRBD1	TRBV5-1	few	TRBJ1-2	CASSLLRGPDYGYTF	TGCGCCAGCAGCTTGTTAAGGGGGCCGGACTATGGCTACACCTTC
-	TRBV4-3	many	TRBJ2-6	CASSQDSGVWGRARPGANVLTF	TGCGCCAGCAGCCAAGATAGTGGAGTTTGGGGCAGGGCTAGACCTGGGGCCAACGTCCTGACTTTC
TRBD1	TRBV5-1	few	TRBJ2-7	CASSLAPSGQGAGYEQYF	TGCGCCAGCAGCTTGGCTCCGTCCGGACAGGGGGCGGGCTACGAGCAGTACTTC
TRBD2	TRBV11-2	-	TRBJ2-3	CASSLGSGGVTQYF	TGTGCCAGCAGCTTAGGTAGCGGGGGGGTCACGCAGTATTTT
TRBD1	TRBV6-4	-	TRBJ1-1	CASTRRDDREEAFF	TGTGCCAGCACCCGGAGGGACGACAGGGAGGAAGCTTTCTTT
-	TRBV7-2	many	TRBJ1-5	CASSLGGGRSNQPQHF	TGTGCCAGCAGCTTAGGTGGGGGGCGAAGCAATCAGCCCCAGCATTTT
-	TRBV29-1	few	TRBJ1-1	CSARDGNTEAFF	TGCAGCGCACGGGATGGAAACACTGAAGCTTTCTTT
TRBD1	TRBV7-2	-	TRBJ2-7	CASNRDRGGEQYF	TGTGCCAGCAATCGGGACAGGGGTGGCGAGCAGTACTTC
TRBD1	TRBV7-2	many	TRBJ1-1	CASSSPGGTEAFF	TGTGCCAGCAGCTCTCCAGGGGGCACTGAAGCTTTCTTT
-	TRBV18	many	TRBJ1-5	CASSLDNNQPQHF	TGTGCCAGCTCACTGGACAACAATCAGCCCCAGCATTTT
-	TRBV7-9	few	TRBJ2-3	CASSPPRDTDTQYF	TGTGCCAGCAGCCCGCCGAGAGACACAGATACGCAGTATTTT
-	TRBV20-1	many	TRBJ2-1	CSARFGDNEQFF	TGCAGTGCTAGGTTCGGGGACAATGAGCAGTTCTTC
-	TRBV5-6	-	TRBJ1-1	CASSHLRGGDTEAFF	TGTGCCAGCAGCCACTTAAGGGGAGGCGACACTGAAGCTTTCTTT
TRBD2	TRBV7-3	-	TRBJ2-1	CASSREAGAYNEQFF	TGTGCCAGCAGCCGAGAAGCGGGGGCATACAATGAGCAGTTCTTC
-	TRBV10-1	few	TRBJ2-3	CASKGTLSTDTQYF	TGCGCCAGCAAGGGGACACTCAGCACAGATACGCAGTATTTT
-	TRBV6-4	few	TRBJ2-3	CASSDNGGPNTDTQYF	TGTGCCAGCAGTGACAACGGGGGGCCTAACACAGATACGCAGTATTTT
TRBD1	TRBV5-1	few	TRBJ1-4	CASRTGEAEKLFF	TGCGCCAGCCGTACAGGGGAGGCTGAAAAACTGTTTTTT
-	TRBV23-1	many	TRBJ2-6	CASSHRSRSWGANVLTF	TGCGCCAGCAGTCATAGGAGCAGGAGTTGGGGGGCCAACGTCCTGACTTTC
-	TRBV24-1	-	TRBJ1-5	CATSDPLQGQPQHF	TGTGCCACCAGTGATCCCCTCCAGGGTCAGCCCCAGCATTTT
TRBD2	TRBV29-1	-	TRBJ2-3	CSVRGGRGTDTQYF	TGCAGCGTTCGGGGGGGCCGGGGCACAGATACGCAGTATTTT
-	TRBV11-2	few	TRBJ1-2	CASSSVRHPNYGYTF	TGTGCCAGCAGCTCGGTTAGGCACCCAAACTATGGCTACACCTTC
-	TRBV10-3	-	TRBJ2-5	CAISSLTGLPSETQYF	TGTGCCATCAGTTCCCTCACGGGACTCCCGTCAGAGACCCAGTACTTC
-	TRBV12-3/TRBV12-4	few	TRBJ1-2	CASSFSGTNYGYTF	TGTGCCAGCAGTTTCTCCGGGACTAACTATGGCTACACCTTC
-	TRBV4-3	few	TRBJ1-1	CASSQVGAGEAFF	TGCGCCAGCAGCCAAGTGGGGGCAGGCGAAGCTTTCTTT
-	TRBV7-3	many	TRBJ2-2	CASSPSITGELFF	TGTGCCAGCAGCCCAAGTATAACCGGGGAGCTGTTTTTT
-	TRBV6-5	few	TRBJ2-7	CASSYSYRASYEQYF	TGTGCCAGCAGTTACTCGTACAGGGCCTCCTACGAGCAGTACTTC
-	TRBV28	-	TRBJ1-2	CASSLLSRGYTF	TGTGCCAGCAGTTTATTGAGTAGGGGCTACACCTTC
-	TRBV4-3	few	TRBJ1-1	CASSQDPGGNSEAFF	TGCGCCAGCAGCCAAGATCCGGGGGGGAACTCCGAAGCTTTCTTT
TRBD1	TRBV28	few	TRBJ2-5	CASSLGAGGQETQYF	TGTGCCAGCAGTTTAGGGGCAGGGGGTCAAGAGACCCAGTACTTC
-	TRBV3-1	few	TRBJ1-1	CASSHEGRTEAFF	TGTGCCAGCAGCCATGAGGGAAGAACTGAAGCTTTCTTT
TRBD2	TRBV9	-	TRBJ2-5	CASSVEGLAGIETQYF	TGTGCCAGCAGCGTAGAAGGACTAGCGGGGATAGAGACCCAGTACTTC
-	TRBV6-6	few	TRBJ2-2	CASTDYTGELFF	TGTGCCAGCACCGACTACACCGGGGAGCTGTTTTTT
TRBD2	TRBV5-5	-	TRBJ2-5	CASSLPGGKTQYF	TGTGCCAGCAGCTTGCCGGGGGGAAAGACCCAGTACTTC
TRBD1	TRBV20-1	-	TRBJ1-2	CSAMTGYGYTF	TGCAGTGCTATGACAGGGTATGGCTACACCTTC
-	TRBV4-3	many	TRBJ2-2	CASSQETTGRINTGELFF	TGCGCCAGCAGCCAAGAAACTACAGGACGCATTAACACCGGGGAGCTGTTTTTT
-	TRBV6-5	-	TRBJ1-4	CASSYGLGEKLFF	TGTGCCAGCAGTTACGGCCTAGGGGAAAAACTGTTTTTT
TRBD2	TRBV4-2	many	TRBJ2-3	CASSLQDGGASTDTQYF	TGTGCCAGCAGCCTGCAGGACGGGGGGGCCTCCACAGATACGCAGTATTTT
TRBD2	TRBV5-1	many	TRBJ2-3	CASSFQRGDTQYF	TGCGCCAGCAGCTTTCAGCGGGGGGATACGCAGTATTTT
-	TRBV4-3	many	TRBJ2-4	CASSQGGYDKNIQYF	TGCGCCAGCAGCCAGGGCGGGTACGACAAAAACATTCAGTACTTC
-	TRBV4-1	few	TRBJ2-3	CASSQSHSPDTQYF	TGCGCCAGCAGCCAGAGCCACAGCCCGGATACGCAGTATTTT
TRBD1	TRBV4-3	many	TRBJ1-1	CASSQPGQYTEAFF	TGCGCCAGCAGCCAACCGGGACAGTACACTGAAGCTTTCTTT